This T cell receptor beta chain was sequenced for a study of PD-1 blockade in classical Hodgkin lymphoma. Study-wide results and limits: Repertoires differed for reasons still undefined, possibly disease activity or prior therapy. According to reports, newly diagnosed patients had lower baseline TCR diversity than healthy donors, and relapsed/refractory patients had lower baseline TCR diversity still.

V shed 3 bases and J shed 7 bases, with 18 bases lying between them. This CDR3 is built from 15 residues. From germline, CDR1 is ENHRY and CDR2 SYGVKD. About this clone itself: Antigen specificity is unknown.

Here immunoSEQ multiplex PCR was the method, and the copy in TCRdb shows in-frame clones only, minus some. The sample includes 70,000 or so clones, over 90% seen only once; the top ten take 2.6%. Time point meaning: newly diagnosed, previously untreated cHL patient sample. A comparison was provided by newly diagnosed, untreated classical Hodgkin lymphoma PBMCs. The sequenced sample was peripheral blood mononuclear cells (PBMCs). The receptor was derived from a human donor with classical Hodgkin lymphoma. The V call is TRBV10-3, the J call TRBJ1-2; D gene ambiguous. The CDR3 DNA reads TGTGCCATCAGTGATTATTACGCCCCGGCCAGTGGCTACACCTTC. Its protein is CAISDYYAPASGYTF.